This T cell receptor (beta chain) came from a study of response to subunit inactivated influenza vaccine. TCRdb fed the RT-PCR reads into MiXCR, producing one record per CDR3 protein. The sample comprises hundreds of thousands of distinct CDR3 sequences, under 20% of which are singletons, and approximately 11% rests with the top ten. This CDR3 has 15 amino acids. V lost 5 bases to trimming and J lost 1 base; unmatched junction nucleotides: 4. Looked up from germline, CDR1 is SEHNR and CDR2 is FQNEAQ (reference sequence). This clonotype has only one observation. Sequenced material: PBMCs from blood, taken roughly 5 days after vaccination. The chain has TRBV7-9 and TRBJ2-2, with 7 bases identical to TRBD1. The receptor was derived from a man over 45 who received an inactivated influenza vaccine. CDR3 nucleotides: TGTGCCAGCAGCGCCCGGGACAGGAACACCGGGGAGCTGTTTTTT. Amino acids: CASSARDRNTGELFF.